This TCR beta chain was captured by sequencing in a study of blood T cell repertoires in COVID-19. The V end lost 5 bases, the J end lost 5 bases, and 21 bases lay between the germline ends. There are 16 residues in the CDR3. Germline V lookup: CDR1 LGHNA, CDR2 YNFKEQ. Clones were read by immunoSEQ multiplex PCR, and TCRdb kept only the in-frame ones, dropping some. The sample carries a few hundred thousand clones, approximately 86% recorded once. The specimen sequenced was peripheral blood. The V gene is TRBV4-2, the J gene TRBJ1-2; TRBD1 is a possible D gene (5 bases). The receptor was derived from a woman aged 30 to 39 with acute or convalescent COVID-19. The CDR3 sequence is CASSETSPRDRYGYTF. The CDR3 nucleotides read TGTGCCAGCAGCGAAACTTCTCCCAGGGATAGGTATGGCTACACCTTC.